This is a list of T cell receptor beta chains from one sample in a study of T-cell reconstitution after alpha-beta-depleted transplantation in children. TCRdb ran MiXCR on the PCR reads and lists one entry per CDR3 protein. The sample holds 90,000 to 100,000 distinct CDR3 sequences, about 25% seen once. The sample was PBMCs, taken before TCRalphabeta/CD19-depleted stem cell transplant. The receptors were gathered from a boy between 2 and 15 years old with acute lymphoblastic leukemia, due to receive a stem cell transplant. Each CDR3 is given with its conserved first and last residue. D genes are given only for firm matches. Part of the rows lack a size; the others show once, few, many or a class for expanded clones.

v_gene	j_gene	abundance	d_gene	CDR3nt	CDR3aa
TRBV5-1	TRBJ2-3	few	-	TGCGCCAGCAGCTTGGACGCAGATACGCAGTATTTT	CASSLDADTQYF
TRBV11-2	TRBJ1-1	-	-	TGTGCCAGCAGCCCACTCCAGGGGAAGGGGACTGAAGCTTTCTTT	CASSPLQGKGTEAFF
TRBV3-1	TRBJ2-2	few	-	TGTGCCAGCAGCCAAGGGTTTAGCGGTCAGAACACCGGGGAGCTGTTTTTT	CASSQGFSGQNTGELFF
TRBV5-1	TRBJ2-3	few	TRBD1	TGCGCCAGCAGCTTGGAGAGGGGGCACGATACGCAGTATTTT	CASSLERGHDTQYF
TRBV29-1	TRBJ2-3	few	-	TGCAGCGCAGTGGACAGCGGAGGGGCAGATACGCAGTATTTT	CSAVDSGGADTQYF
TRBV20-1	TRBJ1-1	-	TRBD1	TGCAGTGCCAGGGAGGGGGCCGGGGACACTGAAGCTTTCTTT	CSAREGAGDTEAFF
TRBV12-3/TRBV12-4	TRBJ1-5	-	-	TGTGCCTGCAGTTTAACACCCTTTGGGGTAGGTGGCAATCAGCCCCAGCATTTT	CACSLTPFGVGGNQPQHF
TRBV7-2	TRBJ2-7	many	-	TGTGCCAGCAGCTATTCGGACGAGCAGTACTTC	CASSYSDEQYF
TRBV12-2	TRBJ1-2	few	-	TGTGCAAGTCGCTTATACAGGGGCTATGGCTACACCTTC	CASRLYRGYGYTF
TRBV7-9	TRBJ1-1	-	TRBD1	TGTGCCAGCAGCCAAGGACAGGGGTGGGCTGAAGCTTTCTTT	CASSQGQGWAEAFF
TRBV29-1	TRBJ2-5	few	-	TGCAGCGGGTTAGGGGCTGCAAGAACCCAGTACTTC	CSGLGAARTQYF
TRBV20-1	TRBJ2-1	-	TRBD2	TGCGGCCACGCTAGCGGGAGGTCCGATGAGCAGTTCTTC	CGHASGRSDEQFF
TRBV9	TRBJ2-5	few	-	TGTGCCAGCAGCGCCGGGACATCCCAAGAGACCCAGTACTTC	CASSAGTSQETQYF
TRBV25-1	TRBJ2-1	-	-	TGTGCCAGCAGTGGGATTCCCGGGACCCCAAGGGGTGAGCAGTTCTTC	CASSGIPGTPRGEQFF
TRBV5-1	TRBJ1-4	many	-	TGCGCCAGCAGCTTGGAGCAGGGCAGTGAAAAACTGTTTTTT	CASSLEQGSEKLFF
TRBV28	TRBJ1-5	-	-	TGTGCCAGCAGTTTGAGAAACAGCAATCAGCCCCAGCATTTT	CASSLRNSNQPQHF
TRBV7-2	TRBJ2-7	-	TRBD1	TGTGCCAGCAGCTTGAGACAGGGGAACGGCGAGCAGTACTTC	CASSLRQGNGEQYF
TRBV5-1	TRBJ1-4	-	-	TGCGCCAGCAGCTTGGCCGGATCTGGGAGGGATGAAAAACTGTTTTTT	CASSLAGSGRDEKLFF
TRBV28	TRBJ1-1	few	-	TGTGCCAGCAGTTTTCCTCCCGGACGAGGCACTGAAGCTTTCTTT	CASSFPPGRGTEAFF
TRBV4-1	TRBJ1-1	many	-	TGCGCCAGCAGCCAGGTCGCCACTGAAGCTTTCTTT	CASSQVATEAFF
TRBV4-1	TRBJ2-3	-	-	TGCGCCAGCAGCCCTGACACAGATACGAAGTATTTT	CASSPDTDTKYF
TRBV5-1	TRBJ2-5	-	-	TGCGCCAGCAGCGGGACACTAGGGATGGAGGAGACCCAGTACTTC	CASSGTLGMEETQYF
TRBV20-1	TRBJ2-1	-	-	TGCAGTGCTATCGAGCTTAATGAGCAGTTCTTC	CSAIELNEQFF
TRBV5-1	TRBJ1-1	-	-	TGCGCCAGCAGCACCACAGGTAACACTGAAGCTTTCTTT	CASSTTGNTEAFF
TRBV9	TRBJ1-3	few	-	TGTGCCAGCAGCCCGGACGGAAACACCATATATTTT	CASSPDGNTIYF
TRBV28	TRBJ1-5	many	-	TGTGCCAGCGAAGACCTTAATAGCAATCAGCCCCAGCATTTT	CASEDLNSNQPQHF
TRBV5-1	TRBJ1-1	few	-	TGCGCCAGCAGCTTGAAAACAGGGAGCAGGGACACTGAAGCTTTCTTT	CASSLKTGSRDTEAFF
TRBV7-3	TRBJ2-7	-	-	TGTGCCAGCAGCTTAACGGCAGGGATCGGTGGCGAGCAGTACTTC	CASSLTAGIGGEQYF
TRBV5-5	TRBJ2-7	many	TRBD2	TGTGCCAGCAGCTTTGTGGCTAGCGGAGGTTCCCTGCAATACGAGCAGTACTTC	CASSFVASGGSLQYEQYF
TRBV20-1	TRBJ2-1	many	TRBD2	TGCAGTGCTAGAGATCGTCTCCTAGCGGCACTATACAATGAGCAGTTCTTC	CSARDRLLAALYNEQFF
TRBV9	TRBJ2-7	-	-	TGTGCCAGCAGCGTAGACGCTCCGGGTAGCACCTACGAGCAGTACTTC	CASSVDAPGSTYEQYF
TRBV20-1	TRBJ1-5	many	-	TGCAGTGCTAGGGTAACCGATCAGCCCCAGCATTTT	CSARVTDQPQHF
TRBV20-1	TRBJ2-7	-	-	TGCAGTGCTCTGGACTCACACGAGCAGTACTTC	CSALDSHEQYF
TRBV11-1	TRBJ2-2	-	-	TGTGCCAGCAGCTTAGGCCCAGGGTTGGGCACCGGGGAGCTGTTTTTT	CASSLGPGLGTGELFF
TRBV9	TRBJ2-2	few	TRBD2	TGTGCCAGCAGCGCGGACCCGGGACTAGCGGGAGGAAAGACCGGGGAGCTGTTTTTT	CASSADPGLAGGKTGELFF
TRBV7-2	TRBJ2-1	-	TRBD2	TGTGCCAGCAGCTTCCCTAGCGGGAGAGGAAATGAGCAGTTCTTC	CASSFPSGRGNEQFF
TRBV15	TRBJ2-7	few	-	TGTGCCACCAGCAGAGTGTTCGGTGATTCCTACGAGCAGTACTTC	CATSRVFGDSYEQYF
TRBV28	TRBJ1-5	-	-	TGTGCCAGCAGTCGCCCAAAGACGGGGATCCACGAGCAGCCCCAGCATTTT	CASSRPKTGIHEQPQHF